This record concerns one T cell receptor (beta chain) sequence. The antigen is not known. This table comes from immunoSEQ multiplex PCR, and its TCRdb copy is limited to in-frame clones, with some not included. The sample records about 90,000 clones, approximately 90% being singletons. This entry comes from a study of graft-versus-host responses after intestinal transplantation. The CDR3 is made up of 15 amino acids. The germline V and J ends were trimmed by 0 bases and 4 bases, with 13 bases remaining between them. Germline CDR1 reads SGHRS; CDR2 reads YFSETQ. This TCR was sampled from a human donor who was the organ donor for an intestinal transplant. This specimen consisted of unstimulated CD4+ T cells sorted from spleen or lymph node cells, obtained before transplant. The chain is built from TRBV5-1 and TRBJ1-2, with unresolved D. CDR3 DNA sequence: TGCGCCAGCAGCTTGGCCCAGGTTGCACCCTATGGCTACACCTTC. Its translation is CASSLAQVAPYGYTF.